The next 28 T cell receptor beta chains were all read from a single sample in a study of T cells in Graves' hyperthyroidism and ophthalmopathy. The source material, RNA transcripts, was used to amplify TCR beta CDR3 regions. The HTBI primer set drove a first-round RT-PCR of the TCR CDR3. One entry per CDR3 protein, called by TCRdb with MiXCR from the multiplex PCR reads. The data show 130,000 to 150,000 distinct CDR3 sequences, more than 20% seen once. The sequenced sample was blood. The receptors come from a woman in her 50s with Graves' hyperthyroidism that later progressed to Graves' ophthalmopathy.

This clonotype was observed many times. The gene calls are TRBV7-3 and TRBJ1-1; 7 nucleotides align to TRBD1. After removal of 2 bases from V and 2 bases from J, the junction contained 5 bases not matched to a gene. Germline V lookup: CDR1 SGHTA, CDR2 FQGTGA. This CDR3 comprises 15 residues. In nucleotides, the CDR3 is TGTGCCAGCAGCTTAGAGGGACAGAGAAACACTGAAGCTTTCTTT. Translation: CASSLEGQRNTEAFF. The variable domain in full, with the rest retrieved from reference TRBV7-3 and TRBJ1-1, is GAGVSQTPSNKVTEKGKYVELRCDPISGHTALYWYRQSLGQGPEFLIYFQGTGAADDSGLPNDRFFAVRPEGSVSTLKIQRTERGDSAVYLCASSLEGQRNTEAFFGQGTRLTVV.

Ten or more counts support this clonotype. The J gene is TRBJ1-2, the V gene TRBV27, with TRBD1 matching over 10 bases. The trim removed 8 bases at V and 3 bases at J, leaving 3 bases unmatched. This CDR3 comprises 13 residues. Germline CDR1 reads MNHEY; CDR2 reads SMNVEV (reference sequence). The CDR3 sequence: CASGGQGYYGYTF. The CDR3 DNA is TGTGCCAGCGGGGGACAGGGGTACTATGGCTACACCTTC.

This clonotype was recorded many times. The chain is built from TRBV30 and TRBJ1-5, with TRBD1 identical over 7 bases. Losses at the gene ends were 1 base for V and 0 bases for J; bases not matched to a gene: 6. The CDR3 runs 16 residues. CDR1 is GTSNPN and CDR2 is SVGIG in the germline V gene (reference sequence). As DNA, the CDR3 is TGTGCCTGGAGTGGTGGACAGGTTTATAGCAATCAGCCCCAGCATTTT. This translates into CAWSGGQVYSNQPQHF.

Comment on this clonotype: A read error is possible here, since a much larger clone lies one base away. The chain recombines TRBV20-1 with TRBJ1-5, with 8 bases aligning to TRBD1. The CDR3 is 13 residues long. Germline V gene sequence: CDR1 DFQATT, CDR2 SNEGSKA (reference sequence). Unmatched junction bases numbered 1, after V lost 6 bases and J lost 0 bases. In nucleotides, the CDR3 is TGCAGTGCCGGGACAGGTAGCAATCAGCCCCAGCATTTT. It encodes CSAGTGSNQPQHF.

This clonotype has ten or more counts. J is TRBJ2-2 and V is TRBV5-1; TRBD2 might be the D (5 bases). This CDR3 region has 19 residues. Germline values: CDR1 SGHRS, CDR2 YFSETQ. Trimming left V 0 bases short and J 0 bases short, with 18 bases between. The CDR3 bases are TGCGCCAGCAGCTTGGCCGGGATTGCAGCGGCAACGAACACCGGGGAGCTGTTTTTT. Residues: CASSLAGIAAATNTGELFF.

This clonotype was detected a few times. This sequence joins TRBV28 and TRBJ1-2; TRBD1 matches 7 bases. This CDR3 comprises 14 residues. CDR1 is MDHEN, CDR2 SYDVKM, per germline. The ends lost 3 bases at V and 6 bases at J; junction bases unmatched: 7. This CDR3 is CASSFDRAGHGYTF. The CDR3 DNA reads as TGTGCCAGCAGTTTTGACAGGGCAGGCCATGGCTACACCTTC.

The table lists this clonotype with many counts. The J gene is TRBJ1-1, the V gene TRBV5-1, with D perhaps matching TRBD1 (5 bases). This CDR3 contains 14 residues. V was cut by 3 bases and J by 5 bases, with 14 bases left in between. Germline V gives CDR1 SGHRS, CDR2 YFSETQ. For the CDR3, the DNA is TGCGCCAGCAGCTCAGGGACCGGAGGGACTGAAGCTTTCTTT. This encodes CASSSGTGGTEAFF.

The chain uses TRBV28 and TRBJ1-1, with D perhaps matching TRBD1 (5 bases). The CDR3 runs to 16 residues. Trimming took off 5 bases at V and 0 bases at J, with 16 bases between the two ends. Germline CDR1 is MDHEN and CDR2 is SYDVKM. CDR3 protein: CASSAGGGGVNTEAFF. The CDR3, as DNA: TGTGCCAGCAGTGCGGGGGGGGGGGGGGTGAACACTGAAGCTTTCTTT.

The rearrangement joins TRBV5-1 to TRBJ2-5; 14 bases align to TRBD2. The CDR3 totals 16 residues. J lost 5 bases, V lost 0 bases, and 3 bases had no gene match. The germline V gene encodes CDR1 SGHRS and CDR2 YFSETQ. CDR3 sequence reads: CASSLEGLAGVETQYF. CDR3 DNA: TGCGCCAGCAGCTTGGAGGGACTAGCGGGAGTTGAGACCCAGTACTTC. Filled out from reference TRBV5-1 and TRBJ2-5, the complete variable domain reads KAGVTQTPRYLIKTRGQQVTLSCSPISGHRSVSWYQQTPGQGLQFLFEYFSETQRNKGNFPGRFSGRQFSNSRSEMNVSTLELGDSALYLCASSLEGLAGVETQYFGPGTRLLVL.

This clonotype has just a few counts. V usage is TRBV6-2 or TRBV6-3 and J usage is TRBJ2-3; no clear D. The CDR3 spans 14 residues. V dropped 7 bases and J dropped 2 bases, with 13 bases sitting between them. Germline V gives CDR1 MNHEY, CDR2 SVGEGT. The CDR3 region has the DNA TGTGCCAGCACCGAACTACATTCCACAGATACGCAGTATTTT. This gives the protein CASTELHSTDTQYF.

The rearrangement links TRBV9 to TRBJ2-1; perhaps TRBD2 as D (6 bases). Trimming removed 3 bases from V and 5 bases from J, with 27 bases in between. Germline-derived CDR1 and CDR2 are SGDLS and YYNGEE. This CDR3 contains 19 residues. The CDR3 reads CASSASGSGLGRVDNEQFF. CDR3 nucleotides: TGTGCCAGCAGCGCTTCCGGGAGTGGCCTCGGGAGAGTCGACAATGAGCAGTTCTTC.

The genes are TRBV10-3 and TRBJ1-5; D gene ambiguous. The CDR3 sequence is 12 residues long. Trimming pared 2 bases from V and 7 bases from J, leaving 6 bases between. CDR1 ENHRY and CDR2 SYGVKD come from the germline V gene. This CDR3 reads CAISEGKQPQHF. CDR3 nucleotide sequence: TGTGCCATCAGTGAGGGGAAGCAGCCCCAGCATTTT.

Note on this clonotype: A much larger clone differs from this one at a single base, so this may be a read error. In DNA, the CDR3 is TGTGCCAGCAGCCAAGATTTGTGGGGGAGCTCCCACAATGAGCAGTTCTTC. This translates into CASSQDLWGSSHNEQFF. The chain has TRBV3-1 and TRBJ2-1, with D perhaps given as TRBD1 or TRBD2 (5 bases each). CDR3 size: 17 residues. Germline V gene lookup returns CDR1 LGHDT and CDR2 YNNKEL (reference sequence).

Concerning this clonotype: One base away lies a much larger clone, so this may be a sequencing read error. This chain links TRBV5-1 with TRBJ1-1; 7 positions match TRBD1. CDR3 length: 15 amino acids. Germline V lookup: CDR1 SGHRS, CDR2 YFSETQ. CDR3 amino acids: CASSLDTGENTEALF. CDR3 coding DNA: TGCGCCAGCAGCTTAGACACAGGGGAGAACACTGAAGCTCTCTTT.

This clonotype was seen ten or more times. This sequence joins TRBV2 and TRBJ2-2, with TRBD2 matching 9 bases. Germline-derived CDR1 and CDR2 are SNHLY and FYNNEI. The CDR3 sequence is 16 residues long. After removal of 4 bases from V and 4 bases from J, the junction contained 7 bases not matched to a gene. This CDR3 reads CASSGAGGPSTGELFF. The CDR3 DNA is TGTGCCAGCAGTGGGGCGGGAGGGCCTTCCACCGGGGAGCTGTTTTTT. The full variable domain, its missing parts supplied by reference TRBV2 and TRBJ2-2, is EPEVTQTPSHQVTQMGQEVILRCVPISNHLYFYWYRQILGQKVEFLVSFYNNEISEKSEIFDDQFSVERPDGSNFTLKIRSTKLEDSAMYFCASSGAGGPSTGELFFGEGSRLTVL.

There are a few counts of this clonotype. J is TRBJ1-6 and V is TRBV27; D possibly corresponds to TRBD1 (6 bases). There are 16 residues in the CDR3. CDR1 and CDR2 from the germline V gene are MNHEY and SMNVEV (reference sequence). V was clipped by 5 bases and J by 3 bases, with 14 bases between them. The CDR3 bases are TGTGCCAGCAGTGTTCGGGGGCTAATCTATAATTCACCCCTCCACTTT. As protein: CASSVRGLIYNSPLHF.

V is TRBV14 and J is TRBJ1-2; TRBD1 matches at 8 bases. In germline, CDR1 is SGHDN, CDR2 FVKESK. V dropped 2 bases and J dropped 4; count of bases not matched to a gene: 6. This CDR3 contains 15 residues. The CDR3 sequence is CASSQRTGTLYGYTF. The CDR3 region has the DNA TGTGCCAGCAGCCAACGGACAGGGACCCTCTATGGCTACACCTTC.

The CDR3 protein is CASSYSRPSGVRTDTQYF. The CDR3 DNA sequence: TGTGCCAGCAGTTACTCGAGACCGAGCGGGGTACGGACAGATACGCAGTATTTT. The chain joins TRBV6-2 or TRBV6-3 to TRBJ2-3; 7 bases match TRBD2. From germline, CDR1 is MNHEY and CDR2 SVGEGT. V dropped 0 bases and J dropped 3; count of bases not matched to a gene: 12. This CDR3 comprises 18 residues.

This clonotype came up many times. The gene calls are TRBV30 and TRBJ1-2, with D possibly TRBD1 on 6 matching bases. V was trimmed by 0 bases and J by 6 bases, leaving 11 bases between them. Germline lookup yields CDR1 GTSNPN and CDR2 SVGIG (reference sequence). This CDR3 spans 13 amino acids. The CDR3 sequence is CAWSVGGHNGYTF. The CDR3 DNA sequence: TGTGCCTGGAGTGTGGGGGGACATAATGGCTACACCTTC.

This clonotype was seen repeatedly, ten times or more. V usage is TRBV5-1 and J usage is TRBJ2-1, with 12 bases lining up with TRBD2. Trimming removed 2 bases from V and 8 bases from J; junction bases left unmatched: 8. Germline values: CDR1 SGHRS, CDR2 YFSETQ. This CDR3 comprises 16 residues. CDR3 residues: CASSFRTSGMGHEQFF. For the CDR3, the DNA is TGCGCCAGCAGCTTCCGGACTAGCGGGATGGGCCATGAGCAGTTCTTC.

The CDR3 sequence: CASSYVEVPSDTQYF. The DNA for the CDR3 is TGTGCCAGCAGTTACGTCGAGGTCCCTTCAGATACGCAGTATTTT. The chain combines TRBV6-2 or TRBV6-3 with TRBJ2-3, with unresolved D. Per the germline V gene, CDR1 is MNHEY and CDR2 is SVGEGT. CDR3 length equals 15 residues. The germline V and J ends were trimmed by 2 bases and 4 bases, with 13 bases remaining between them.

Ten or more counts support this clonotype. The chain is built from TRBV4-2 and TRBJ2-1; 9 bases map to TRBD2. The CDR3 is made up of 17 amino acids. The germline gives CDR1 LGHNA, CDR2 YNFKEQ. Trimming removed 0 bases from V and 3 bases from J; junction bases left unmatched: 6. The CDR3 coding sequence is TGTGCCAGCAGCCAAGACATAAGCGGGGGGATCTACAATGAGCAGTTCTTC. It translates to CASSQDISGGIYNEQFF.

There are many counts of this clonotype. The chain uses TRBV29-1 and TRBJ1-4; D not resolved. With 6 bases removed from V and 8 bases from J, the gap between germline ends came to 19 bases. Per germline, CDR1 SQVTM and CDR2 ANQGSEA. The CDR3 runs to 14 residues. The CDR3 here is CSVPIGSGSEKLFF. As DNA, the CDR3 is TGCAGCGTCCCAATCGGAAGCGGTTCGGAAAAACTGTTTTTT. Together with reference TRBV29-1 and TRBJ1-4, the CDR3 gives the full variable domain: SAVISQKPSRDICQRGTSLTIQCQVDSQVTMMFWYRQQPGQSLTLIATANQGSEATYESGFVIDKFPISRPNLTFSTLTVSNMSPEDSSIYLCSVPIGSGSEKLFFGSGTQLSVL.

This clonotype appeared a few times. Here the CDR3 reads CASSFRGLGTEAFF. As DNA, the CDR3 is TGTGCCAGCAGTTTCAGGGGTTTGGGGACTGAAGCTTTCTTT. The chain is built from TRBV28 and TRBJ1-1; D is perhaps TRBD1 (6 bases). Trimming stripped 3 bases from V and 5 bases from J, with 13 bases between. The CDR3 totals 14 residues. Germline V lookup: CDR1 MDHEN, CDR2 SYDVKM.

This clonotype was observed at least ten times. The J gene is TRBJ2-1, the V gene TRBV7-6; TRBD2 matches at 10 bases. Germline V gene sequence: CDR1 SGHVS, CDR2 FNYEAQ. The CDR3 covers 14 residues. V shed 6 bases and J 6 bases; nucleotides not matched to a gene: 5. CDR3 nucleotides: TGTGCCAGCAGAGCGGGAGGGCCCGGCAATGAGCAGTTCTTC. Translation: CASRAGGPGNEQFF.

This clonotype was seen ten or more times. The chain uses TRBV6-2 or TRBV6-3 and TRBJ1-2; 7 positions match TRBD1. This CDR3 has 14 amino acids. The trim removed 6 bases at V and 5 bases at J, leaving 9 bases unmatched. In germline, CDR1 is MNHEY, CDR2 SVGEGT. The CDR3 DNA sequence: TGTGCCAGCAGGCCTCGGGACAGCCCTTATGGCTACACCTTC. Amino acids: CASRPRDSPYGYTF.

This clonotype was counted many times. J is TRBJ2-7 and V is TRBV20-1; TRBD1 matches 8 bases. Germline V CDR1 and CDR2: DFQATT, SNEGSKA (reference sequence). With 2 bases clipped from V and 4 bases from J, the junction kept 16 bases outside the gene matches. The CDR3 runs to 17 residues. The CDR3 reads CSARPLTRRTGSYEQYF. The CDR3 coding sequence is TGCAGTGCTAGACCCCTAACGAGGAGGACAGGGAGTTACGAGCAGTACTTC.

This clonotype was detected ten times or more. The chain joins TRBV20-1 to TRBJ2-5, with a weak D call TRBD2 (6 bases). The CDR3 is made up of 15 amino acids. The germline V gene has CDR1 DFQATT and CDR2 SNEGSKA (reference sequence). V was cut by 0 bases and J by 4 bases, with 15 bases left in between. CDR3 in amino acids: CSARDSREVAETQYF. CDR3 DNA: TGCAGTGCTAGAGATTCGAGGGAGGTAGCAGAGACCCAGTACTTC.